These 14 T cell receptor beta chains were all obtained from the same sample, sequenced in a study of T-cell memory formation after mild COVID-19 (dated by TCRdb to about 2021). The library was built by means of 5' RACE. Sequencing took place on an Illumina NovaSeq 6000. TCRdb reprocessed the public reads (quality trimming at Q25 with fastp, clone calling with MiXCR) and kept in-frame beta chains. Rows with a matching CDR3 protein are joined into one entry that keeps the most common DNA and genes. This sample lists approximately 400,000 distinct CDR3 sequences; 24% were detected once. The ten biggest clones cover 8.8% of the sample. The sequencing sample was made of PBMCs or a T cell subset sorted from them (not recorded which). The source is an adult woman who had mild COVID-19 (a few samples of this study predate the infection). The sample titles of this study are shuffled in the database, so cell type and time point are left out; the donor was told from shared clones.

This chain joins TRBV7-9 and TRBJ2-1; possible D gene TRBD2, 6 bases. V was cut by 5 bases and J by 5 bases, with 13 bases left in between. From germline, CDR1 is SEHNR and CDR2 FQNEAQ (reference sequence). The CDR3 totals 14 residues. The CDR3 spells CASSGLGLHNEQFF. The CDR3, as DNA: TGTGCCAGCAGCGGACTGGGACTCCACAATGAGCAGTTCTTC.

This clonotype was observed a few times. The rearrangement links TRBV29-1 to TRBJ1-5; D unclear. The V gene's germline CDR1 is SQVTM and CDR2 ANQGSEA. The CDR3 consists of 14 residues. Deletions cut 4 bases from V and 5 bases from J, with 15 bases between. The CDR3 region has the DNA TGCAGCGTTGTTACCGAGACGGAAGATCAGCCCCAGCATTTT. It yields the protein CSVVTETEDQPQHF.

The chain has TRBV7-9 and TRBJ2-5; D is possibly TRBD1 (6 bases). Germline values: CDR1 SEHNR, CDR2 FQNEAQ (reference sequence). This CDR3 contains 14 residues. With 4 bases removed from V and 4 bases from J, the gap between germline ends came to 13 bases. The CDR3 sequence: CASSSGQGIETQYF. The CDR3 DNA sequence: TGTGCCAGCAGCTCCGGCCAGGGGATAGAGACCCAGTACTTC.

This chain uses TRBV29-1 with TRBJ2-1; the D gene is possibly TRBD2 (5 bases). V lost 7 bases and J 2 bases, leaving 18 bases between the germline ends. This CDR3 spans 15 amino acids. In germline, CDR1 is SQVTM, CDR2 ANQGSEA. The CDR3 DNA reads TGCAGCGGGAGGATGGGTAATCGACCCTACAATGAGCAGTTCTTC. This sequence encodes CSGRMGNRPYNEQFF.

This clonotype was seen only a few times. V usage is TRBV12-3 or TRBV12-4 and J usage is TRBJ2-7; the match to TRBD2 covers 7 bases. J gave up 6 bases and V 5 bases, and 10 bases lay outside the gene matches. The CDR3 totals 14 residues. CDR3 nucleotides: TGTGCCAGCAGTCAAAGCGGGAAGGTGAGCGAGCAGTACTTC. This codes for CASSQSGKVSEQYF.

This clonotype was seen a few times. CDR3 protein: CASSWVPSEQFF. In DNA, the CDR3 is TGTGCCAGCAGCTGGGTACCGAGTGAGCAGTTCTTC. The chain employs TRBV7-2 and TRBJ2-1, with D unresolved. V was trimmed by 4 bases and J by 9 bases, leaving 10 bases between them. The CDR3 loop spans 12 amino acids. The V gene's germline CDR1 is SGHTA and CDR2 FQGNSA. Full variable domain (rest looked up from reference TRBV7-2 and TRBJ2-1): GAGVSQSPSNKVTEKGKDVELRCDPISGHTALYWYRQSLGQGLEFLIYFQGNSAPDKSGLPSDRFSAERTGGSVSTLTIQRTQQEDSAVYLCASSWVPSEQFFGPGTRLTVL.

CDR3 in amino acids: CAGATGGSYEQYF. The CDR3, as DNA: TGTGCCGGAGCTACAGGGGGTTCCTACGAGCAGTACTTC. The V gene is TRBV28, the J gene TRBJ2-7, with 8 nucleotides matching TRBD1. Per the germline V gene, CDR1 is MDHEN and CDR2 is SYDVKM. The V gene end was trimmed by 11 bases and the J gene end by 1 base; junction bases not matched to a gene: 7. The CDR3 has 13 amino acids.

This clonotype was picked up many times. The chain joins TRBV7-9 to TRBJ1-4; D uncertain. CDR1 SEHNR and CDR2 FQNEAQ come from the germline V gene (reference sequence). The CDR3 consists of 14 residues. The V gene lost 5 bases and the J gene lost 4 bases, with 11 bases spanning the gap. The CDR3 region is CASSHPPSNEKLFF. For the CDR3, the DNA is TGTGCCAGCAGCCACCCCCCCAGTAATGAAAAACTGTTTTTT.

This clonotype appeared many times. The chain couples TRBV25-1 to TRBJ1-4; D gene ambiguous. The CDR3 contains 15 residues. Germline CDR1 and CDR2: MGHDK and SYGVNS. Trimming removed 1 base from V and 7 bases from J, with 13 bases in between. In DNA, the CDR3 is TGTGCCAGCAGTGAATTCGGTGGGGTGATTGAAAAACTGTTTTTT. Its translation is CASSEFGGVIEKLFF.

This chain connects TRBV6-5 to TRBJ1-5; D is undetermined. Germline values: CDR1 MNHEY, CDR2 SVGAGI. Trimming took 2 bases from V and 0 from J, leaving 11 bases between them. The CDR3 extends over 16 amino acids. The CDR3 DNA is TGTGCCAGCAGTTACGGCTCTCCTTATAGCAATCAGCCCCAGCATTTT. Its protein product is CASSYGSPYSNQPQHF.

The CDR3 sequence: CASSWGRIYGYTF. As DNA, the CDR3 is TGTGCCAGCAGTTGGGGGAGAATTTATGGCTACACCTTC. V is TRBV12-3 or TRBV12-4 and J is TRBJ1-2; D is possibly TRBD1 (5 bases). The CDR3 covers 13 residues. Trimming shortened V by 4 bases and J by 5 bases, and 11 bases separated the two germline ends.

The V call is TRBV7-9, the J call TRBJ1-1; TRBD1 aligns across 7 bases. CDR1 is SEHNR, CDR2 FQNEAQ, per germline (reference sequence). V dropped 4 bases and J dropped 4; count of bases not matched to a gene: 9. This CDR3 is 15 amino acids long. CDR3: CASSSRGRTGTEAFF. The CDR3 DNA reads TGTGCCAGCAGCTCGCGGGGCCGGACAGGCACTGAAGCTTTCTTT.

This clonotype was seen a handful of times. This sequence joins TRBV7-2 and TRBJ1-2; no clear D. Germline lookup yields CDR1 SGHTA and CDR2 FQGNSA. V was clipped by 1 base and J by 5 bases, with 17 bases between them. CDR3 length equals 16 residues. The DNA of the CDR3 is TGTGCCAGCAGCTTAGAATTGTCCGCCCTGGGGTATGGCTACACCTTC. This encodes CASSLELSALGYGYTF.

The chain couples TRBV25-1 to TRBJ1-5; D not resolved. The CDR3 is 17 amino acids. The germline V gene encodes CDR1 MGHDK and CDR2 SYGVNS. Trimming left V 2 bases short and J 1 base short, with 15 bases between. CDR3 DNA: TGTGCCAGCAGTGAACAAGACGGGGTGCGGAGCAATCAGCCCCAGCATTTT. Its translation is CASSEQDGVRSNQPQHF.